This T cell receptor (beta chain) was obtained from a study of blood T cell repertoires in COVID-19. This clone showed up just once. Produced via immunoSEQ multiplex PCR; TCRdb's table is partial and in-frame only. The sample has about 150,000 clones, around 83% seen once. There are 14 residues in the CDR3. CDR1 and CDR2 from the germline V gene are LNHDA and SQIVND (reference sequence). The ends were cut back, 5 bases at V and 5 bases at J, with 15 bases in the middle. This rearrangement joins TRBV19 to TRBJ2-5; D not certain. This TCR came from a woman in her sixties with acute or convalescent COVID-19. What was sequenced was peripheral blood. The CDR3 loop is CASSRPGNMETQYF. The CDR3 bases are TGTGCCAGTAGTCGCCCAGGTAACATGGAGACCCAGTACTTC.